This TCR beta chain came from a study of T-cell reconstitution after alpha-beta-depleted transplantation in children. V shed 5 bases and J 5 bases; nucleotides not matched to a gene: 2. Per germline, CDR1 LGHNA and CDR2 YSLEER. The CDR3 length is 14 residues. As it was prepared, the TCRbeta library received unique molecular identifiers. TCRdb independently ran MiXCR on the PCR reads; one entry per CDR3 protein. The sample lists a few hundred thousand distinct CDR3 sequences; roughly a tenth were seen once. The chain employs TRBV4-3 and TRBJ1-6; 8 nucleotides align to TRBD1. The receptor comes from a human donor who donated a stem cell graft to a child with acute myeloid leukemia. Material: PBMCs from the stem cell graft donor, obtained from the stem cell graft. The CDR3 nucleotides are TGCGCCAGCAGCACGACAGGGGATAATTCACCCCTCCACTTT. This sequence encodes CASSTTGDNSPLHF.